This T cell receptor beta chain originates from a study of identical twins. Study observations and caveats: In cord blood, abundant beta clonotypes had fewer insertions; memory showed no trend. Less excess twin sharing appeared in beta out-of-frame sequences.

The cDNA had a unique molecular identifier and a template-switch universal primer site. MiXCR was run by TCRdb on the 5' RACE reads, yielding one entry per CDR3 protein. This table has about 260,000 distinct CDR3 sequences, 5.5% to 8% appearing once. In this sample, this clonotype turned up many times. Its antigen remains unknown. This CDR3 contains 23 residues. J gave up 3 bases and V 0 bases, and 24 bases lay outside the gene matches. From germline, CDR1 is SGHAT and CDR2 FQDESV (reference sequence). In every case, the donor was a healthy Caucasian. A further study also used this sample, focusing on yellow fever vaccine responses in identical twins.

The clonotype comes from a woman aged 18 to 35 in good health. Sample: memory (CD45RO+) T cells sorted from blood. This rearrangement joins TRBV11-1 to TRBJ2-7; 12 nucleotides line up with TRBD2. CDR3 loop: CASSLARDTLLLAGGKINYEQYV. The CDR3, as DNA: TGTGCCAGCAGCTTAGCCCGGGACACCCTGTTACTAGCGGGGGGAAAGATCAACTACGAGCAGTACGTC.